This T cell receptor (beta chain) was sequenced for a study of STAT5B mutations in CD4+ large granular lymphocyte leukemia. This clone was seen a handful of times. Sequencing was at survey level. Assay: immunoSEQ multiplex PCR; the TCRdb copy retains only in-frame clones and omits some. The sample has about 32,000 clones; around 72% are singletons. Per germline, CDR1 ENHRY and CDR2 SYGVKD. CDR3 length equals 12 residues. V lost 10 bases and J 3 bases, leaving 12 bases between the germline ends. The receptor's source is a human donor in good health. The chain recombines TRBV10-3 with TRBJ1-2; tentative D call: TRBD1 (5 bases). Sequenced sample: CD4+ T cells from blood buffy coats. CDR3 DNA sequence: TGTGCCACCCCGATGGGGGACTATGGCTACACCTTC. The encoded protein is CATPMGDYGYTF.